Listed below are T cell receptor beta chains from one sample, sequenced in a study of human T cells and chemical hapten exposure. TCRdb recomputed calls from the RACE reads with MiXCR, one row per CDR3 protein. Among approximately 340,000 distinct CDR3 sequences listed, around 7% were seen once. The input for sequencing was whole blood, taken in connection with sensitization to the hapten diphenylcyclopropenone (DPC). These TCRs come from a woman aged 18-30 years with alopecia areata. Some clones in this sample may be carry-over from other donors' samples. CDR3s include the opening cysteine and the closing phenylalanine or tryptophan. Each record gives: D gene, V gene, clone size, J gene, CDR3 DNA, CDR3 protein. The D gene is left open where the match is weak. Not all rows give a size; the values are once, few, many and, for expanded clones, a class.

>NA|TRBV21-1|NA|TRBJ2-2
TGTGCCAGCAGCAAAGGTCTAGGGGACGGGGAGCTGTTTTTT
CASSKGLGDGELFF
>TRBD1|TRBV12-3/TRBV12-4|few|TRBJ2-4
TGTGCCAGCAGTCAATACGGGACAGCAAGCTCTGTAGCCAAAAACATTCAGTACTTC
CASSQYGTASSVAKNIQYF
>NA|TRBV5-6|few|TRBJ1-5
TGTGCCAGCAGCCACGGGAGCCACAATCAGCCCCAGCATTTT
CASSHGSHNQPQHF
>NA|TRBV6-6|few|TRBJ2-7
TGTGCCAGCAGTTACGATCTGCCCGAGCAGTACTTC
CASSYDLPEQYF
>NA|TRBV5-6|NA|TRBJ2-7
TGTGCCAGCAGCCGTCGGGGTTGGTTAACCGAGCAGTACTTC
CASSRRGWLTEQYF
>TRBD1|TRBV6-2/TRBV6-3|few|TRBJ2-7
TGTGCCAGCAGCCGTCCGACAGGGGGTTCCAACGAGCAGTACTTC
CASSRPTGGSNEQYF
>NA|TRBV13|few|TRBJ1-6
TGTGCCAGCAGTTTTGGCAGGGGAGCTTCACCCCTCCACTTT
CASSFGRGASPLHF
>NA|TRBV10-3|many|TRBJ2-2
TGTGCCATCACCCCCGACATGGAACCCGGGGAGCTGTTTTTT
CAITPDMEPGELFF
>NA|TRBV4-3|few|TRBJ2-2
TGCGCCAGCACCTCAAGCACCACCGGGGAGCTGTTTTTT
CASTSSTTGELFF
>TRBD1|TRBV4-3|NA|TRBJ1-1
TGCGCCAGCAGCCAAGATGAACCAGGGGGGGTTGACACTGAAGCTTTCTTT
CASSQDEPGGVDTEAFF
>NA|TRBV15|NA|TRBJ1-5
TGTGCCACTACCGATCTCGACGGAGAACGGCCCCAGCATTTT
CATTDLDGERPQHF
>NA|TRBV4-1|NA|TRBJ2-3
TGCGCCAGCAGCCAAGATACGGGCGGACTCACAGATACGCAGTATTTT
CASSQDTGGLTDTQYF
>NA|TRBV27|few|TRBJ1-5
TGTGCCAGCAGTTTGTCGCAGGGGCGAAATCAGCCCCAGCATTTT
CASSLSQGRNQPQHF
>NA|TRBV6-2/TRBV6-3|few|TRBJ1-2
TGTGCCAGCAGTCAACAGGGAGCGGGCTATGGCTACACCTTC
CASSQQGAGYGYTF
>TRBD2|TRBV5-1|many|TRBJ2-3
TGCGCCAGCAGATGGACTAGCGGGGGGACAGATACGCAGTATTTT
CASRWTSGGTDTQYF
>NA|TRBV7-2|NA|TRBJ1-3
TGTGCCAGCAGACCCGACAGTATCGGAAACACCATATATTTT
CASRPDSIGNTIYF
>NA|TRBV6-6|NA|TRBJ1-4
TGTGCCAGCAGTTACGGTCCGGGGGGAAGGGGTGAAAAACTGTTTTTT
CASSYGPGGRGEKLFF
>NA|TRBV28|many|TRBJ2-7
TGTGCCAGGAACTACGAGCAGTACTTC
CARNYEQYF
>TRBD1|TRBV3-1|many|TRBJ1-1
TGTGCCAGCAGCCAACCCCAGGGGGGAGAAGACGTAGCTTTCTTT
CASSQPQGGEDVAFF
>TRBD1|TRBV12-3/TRBV12-4|few|TRBJ1-1
TGTGCCAGCAGGCCGCTCACAGGGGGCACTGAAGCTTTCTTT
CASRPLTGGTEAFF
>NA|TRBV5-8|few|TRBJ2-3
TGTGCCAGCAGCGCAATGGACAGAGGTCCTAGCACAGATACGCAGTATTTT
CASSAMDRGPSTDTQYF
>NA|TRBV20-1|NA|TRBJ1-2
TGCAGTGCTAGACCCGATAACTATGGCTACACCTTC
CSARPDNYGYTF
>NA|TRBV27|NA|TRBJ2-7
TGTGCCAGCAGTTTTGGGGTAGACTACGAGCAGTACTTC
CASSFGVDYEQYF
>TRBD2|TRBV7-2|many|TRBJ2-3
TGTGCCAGCAGCTTAAGAGCGGGGACCCTCGCAGATACGCAGTATTTT
CASSLRAGTLADTQYF
>NA|TRBV20-1|few|TRBJ2-4
TGCAGTGCTGAGACTGCCCGGGTTCAGTACTTC
CSAETARVQYF
>TRBD2|TRBV12-3/TRBV12-4|NA|TRBJ2-1
TGTGCCAGCCGACTAGCGGGTTCGAGCGATGAGCAGTTCTTC
CASRLAGSSDEQFF
>TRBD2|TRBV5-1|many|TRBJ2-3
TGCGCCAGCAGATTAGGACTAGCGGGGGGTACGCAGTATTTT
CASRLGLAGGTQYF
>TRBD1|TRBV20-1|few|TRBJ1-2
TGCAGTGCTAGTCAGGGGGCTGGTTCGTATGGCTACACCTTC
CSASQGAGSYGYTF
>TRBD1|TRBV6-2/TRBV6-3|few|TRBJ1-2
TGTGCCAGCAGTAAACCGGGACAGATCTATGGCTACACCTTC
CASSKPGQIYGYTF
>NA|TRBV24-1|few|TRBJ2-2
TGTGCCACCCAATCCTGGGATTCTAGAGGCTCGCCCGGGGAGCTGTTTTTT
CATQSWDSRGSPGELFF
>TRBD1|TRBV6-2/TRBV6-3|many|TRBJ2-4
TGTGCCAGCAGTTACCCGTCAGGGGGCTCTTCCACCGCGGGAAACATTCAGTACTTC
CASSYPSGGSSTAGNIQYF
>NA|TRBV7-9|many|TRBJ2-7
TGTGCCAGCAGCGCCTCCACTCCGGCAGGGGTCTACGAGCAGTACTTC
CASSASTPAGVYEQYF
>NA|TRBV6-5|few|TRBJ2-3
TGTGCCAGCAGTCACAAAGGGGGGGGGCCGCGAGATACGCAGTATTTT
CASSHKGGGPRDTQYF
>NA|TRBV4-3|few|TRBJ1-1
TGCGCCAGCAGCCAAGATCGGATGTCCACCATGAACACTGAAGCTTTCTTT
CASSQDRMSTMNTEAFF
>NA|TRBV28|few|TRBJ2-7
TGTGCCAGCAGTAGTGTAGGGGAAGCCTACGAGCAGTACTTC
CASSSVGEAYEQYF
>NA|TRBV29-1|many|TRBJ2-3
TGCAGCGTTGAAGGTCGCACAGATACGCAGTATTTT
CSVEGRTDTQYF
>NA|TRBV7-9|few|TRBJ2-2
TGTGCCAGCAGCTCCAGGACGGTCTCGAACACCGGGGAGCTGTTTTTT
CASSSRTVSNTGELFF
>NA|TRBV7-8|many|TRBJ2-1
TGTGCCAGCAGCCAGACACCGAGCGCCTACAATGAGCAGTTCTTC
CASSQTPSAYNEQFF
>TRBD1|TRBV27|few|TRBJ2-6
TGTGCCAGCAGTTCTAGGCCGGGACAGGGCTCTGGGGCCAACGTCCTGACTTTC
CASSSRPGQGSGANVLTF
>NA|TRBV5-6|NA|TRBJ1-1
TGTGCCAGCAGCTGGGGCGCTGAAGCTTTCTTT
CASSWGAEAFF
>NA|TRBV25-1|NA|TRBJ1-1
TGTGCCAGCAGTGACTTTGGGGCCTCAGAAGCTTTCTTT
CASSDFGASEAFF
>NA|TRBV7-9|many|TRBJ2-7
TGTGCCAGCAGCTTAGGGGGCGGGTCACACGAGCAGTACTTC
CASSLGGGSHEQYF
>NA|TRBV18|NA|TRBJ1-4
TGTGCCAGCTCACCAAGGTCCGGGGGGGACGAAAAACTGTTTTTT
CASSPRSGGDEKLFF
>TRBD1|TRBV12-5|many|TRBJ1-1
TGTGCTAGTGGTTTGGGGGAATGGACAGGCCTTAACACTGAAGCTTTCTTT
CASGLGEWTGLNTEAFF
>TRBD2|TRBV7-6|many|TRBJ2-5
TGTGCCAGCAGCTTAGGGGCTAGCGGGGGGACTTCGGAGACCCAGTACTTC
CASSLGASGGTSETQYF
>NA|TRBV6-5|many|TRBJ1-4
TGTGCCAGCAGCCGTCGAGGTGAAAAACTGTTTTTT
CASSRRGEKLFF
>TRBD1|TRBV19|many|TRBJ2-5
TGTGCCAGTAGTATAGGTGAATCGGGACAGGGGGAAGAGACCCAGTACTTC
CASSIGESGQGEETQYF
>TRBD2|TRBV7-2|NA|TRBJ2-7
TGTGCCAGCAGCTCGCTAGCGGGGGCGGGGGAGCAGTACTTC
CASSSLAGAGEQYF
>NA|TRBV2|few|TRBJ2-7
TGTGCCAGCCAGACAGATTCCTCCTACGAGCAGTACTTC
CASQTDSSYEQYF
>NA|TRBV5-4|few|TRBJ2-3
TGTGCCAGCAGCTTGGAGGGGATAAGCACAGATACGCAGTATTTT
CASSLEGISTDTQYF
>NA|TRBV5-1|many|TRBJ2-5
TGCGCCAGCAGCCCGGTTCGGACAGACGAAGAGACCCAGTACTTC
CASSPVRTDEETQYF
>NA|TRBV7-7|few|TRBJ2-3
TGTGCTAGCAGCCCTGTGGGGGACGGGACAGATACGCAGTATTTT
CASSPVGDGTDTQYF
>NA|TRBV6-2/TRBV6-3|few|TRBJ2-7
TGTGCCAGCAGTTCCCTCGGGACTTTCTACGAGCAGTACTTC
CASSSLGTFYEQYF
>TRBD1|TRBV28|many|TRBJ2-7
TGTGCCAGCAGTGCCAATACATGGACAGGTGGCTCCTACGAGCAGTACTTC
CASSANTWTGGSYEQYF
>TRBD1|TRBV9|NA|TRBJ1-1
TGTGCCAGCAGCAACCGGGACAGACATATTTTGAACACTGAAGCTTTCTTT
CASSNRDRHILNTEAFF
>TRBD1|TRBV7-9|NA|TRBJ2-1
TGTGCCAGCAGCTTAGCACAGGGGGCCCACAATGAGCAGTTCTTC
CASSLAQGAHNEQFF
>NA|TRBV7-6|NA|TRBJ1-1
TGTGCCAGCAGCCCAATAACAGTGAACACTGAAGCTTTCTTT
CASSPITVNTEAFF